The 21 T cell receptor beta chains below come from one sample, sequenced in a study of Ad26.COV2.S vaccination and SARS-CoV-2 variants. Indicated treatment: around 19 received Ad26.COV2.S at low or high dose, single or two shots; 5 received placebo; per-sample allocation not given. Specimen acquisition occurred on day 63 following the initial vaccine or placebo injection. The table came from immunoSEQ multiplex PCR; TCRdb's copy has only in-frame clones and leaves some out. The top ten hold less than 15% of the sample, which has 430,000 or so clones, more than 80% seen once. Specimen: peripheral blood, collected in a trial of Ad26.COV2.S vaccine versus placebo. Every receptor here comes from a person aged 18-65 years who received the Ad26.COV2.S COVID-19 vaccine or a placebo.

The CDR3 sequence: CASSPAWMGANVLTF. In DNA form, the CDR3 reads TGTGCCAGCTCACCGGCCTGGATGGGGGCCAACGTCCTGACTTTC. The chain couples TRBV18 to TRBJ2-6; D remains ambiguous. The CDR3 covers 15 residues. Germline-derived CDR1 and CDR2 are KGHSH and LQKENI. V was shortened by 3 bases and J by 4 bases, with 10 bases between the two germline ends.

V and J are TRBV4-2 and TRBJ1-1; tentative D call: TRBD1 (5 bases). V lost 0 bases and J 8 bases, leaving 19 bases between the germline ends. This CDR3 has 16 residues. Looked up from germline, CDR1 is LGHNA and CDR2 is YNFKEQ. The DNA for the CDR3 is TGTGCCAGCAGCCAAGATCTCCTACCGGGACGGACCGAAGCTTTCTTT. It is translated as CASSQDLLPGRTEAFF.

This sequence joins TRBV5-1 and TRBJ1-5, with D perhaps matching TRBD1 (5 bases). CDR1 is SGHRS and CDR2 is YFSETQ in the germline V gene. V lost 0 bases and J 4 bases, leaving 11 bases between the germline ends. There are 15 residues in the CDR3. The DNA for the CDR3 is TGCGCCAGCAGCTTGGCCGGGGGGGTTAATCAGCCCCAGCATTTT. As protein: CASSLAGGVNQPQHF.

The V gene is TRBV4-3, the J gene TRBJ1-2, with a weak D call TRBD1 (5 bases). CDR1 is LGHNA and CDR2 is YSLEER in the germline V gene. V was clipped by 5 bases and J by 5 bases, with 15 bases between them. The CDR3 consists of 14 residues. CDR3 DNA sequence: TGCGCCAGCAGCGTTGAGCTGGGACTTTATGGCTACACCTTC. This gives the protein CASSVELGLYGYTF.

The CDR3 DNA reads TGTGCCGCCGGCTGGGCCAACTCCTACGAGCAGTACTTC. Translation gives CAAGWANSYEQYF. The chain joins TRBV30 to TRBJ2-7, with D hard to call. The V end was cut by 8 bases, the J end by 0 bases, with 14 bases between. Germline V CDR1 and CDR2: GTSNPN, SVGIG (reference sequence). CDR3 size: 13 residues.

CDR3 sequence: CSASGGSVTEAFF. The CDR3 coding sequence is TGCAGTGCTAGTGGTGGGAGTGTTACTGAAGCTTTCTTT. The V and J genes are TRBV20-1 and TRBJ1-1; D is uncertain. The germline V and J ends were trimmed by 3 bases and 5 bases, with 13 bases remaining between them. The CDR3 loop spans 13 amino acids. Germline loops: CDR1 DFQATT, CDR2 SNEGSKA (reference sequence).

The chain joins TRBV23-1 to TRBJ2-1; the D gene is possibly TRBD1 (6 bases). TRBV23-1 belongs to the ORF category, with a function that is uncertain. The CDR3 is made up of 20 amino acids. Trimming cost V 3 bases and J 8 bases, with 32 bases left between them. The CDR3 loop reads CASSHSFKFGGRGDPHEQFF. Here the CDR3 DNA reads TGCGCCAGCAGTCACTCTTTCAAGTTTGGTGGCAGGGGCGACCCCCATGAGCAGTTCTTC.

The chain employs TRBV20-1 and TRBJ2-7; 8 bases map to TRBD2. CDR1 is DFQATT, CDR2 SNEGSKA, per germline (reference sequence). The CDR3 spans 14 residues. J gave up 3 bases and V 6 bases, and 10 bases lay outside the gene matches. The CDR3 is CSASPGLGIYEQYF. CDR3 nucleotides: TGCAGTGCGAGTCCGGGACTAGGGATCTACGAGCAGTACTTC.

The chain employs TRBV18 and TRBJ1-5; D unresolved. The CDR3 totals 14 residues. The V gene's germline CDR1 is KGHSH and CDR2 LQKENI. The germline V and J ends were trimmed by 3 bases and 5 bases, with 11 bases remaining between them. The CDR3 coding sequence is TGTGCCAGCTCACCGGGGTTGGGGTATCAGCCCCAGCATTTT. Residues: CASSPGLGYQPQHF.

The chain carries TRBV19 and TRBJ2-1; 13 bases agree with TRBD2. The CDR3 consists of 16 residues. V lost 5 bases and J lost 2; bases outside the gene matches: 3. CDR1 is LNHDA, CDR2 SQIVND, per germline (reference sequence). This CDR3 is CASSRTSGSPYNEQFF. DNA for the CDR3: TGTGCCAGTAGTCGGACTAGCGGGAGCCCCTACAATGAGCAGTTCTTC.

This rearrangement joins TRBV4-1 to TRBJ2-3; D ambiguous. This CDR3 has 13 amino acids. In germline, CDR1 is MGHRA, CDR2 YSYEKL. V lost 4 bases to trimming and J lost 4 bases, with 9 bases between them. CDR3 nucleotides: TGCGCCAGCAGCCTCCCCCGGGCAGATACGCAGTATTTT. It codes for CASSLPRADTQYF.

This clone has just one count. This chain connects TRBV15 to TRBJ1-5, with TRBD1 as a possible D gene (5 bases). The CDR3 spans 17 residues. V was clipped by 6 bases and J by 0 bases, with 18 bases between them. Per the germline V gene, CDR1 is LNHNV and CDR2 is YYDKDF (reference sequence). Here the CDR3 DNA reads TGTGCCACCAGGGGGAAGGGGCTTAGAAATAGCAATCAGCCCCAGCATTTT. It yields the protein CATRGKGLRNSNQPQHF.

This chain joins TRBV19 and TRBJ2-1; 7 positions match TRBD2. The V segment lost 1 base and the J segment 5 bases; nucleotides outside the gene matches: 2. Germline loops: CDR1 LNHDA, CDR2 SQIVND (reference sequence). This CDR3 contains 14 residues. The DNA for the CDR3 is TGTGCCAGTAGTATAGCGGGGGGACACAATGAGCAGTTCTTC. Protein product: CASSIAGGHNEQFF.

In DNA form, the CDR3 reads TGTGCCTGGAGTGTCCGGGATGAGCAGTTCTTC. It codes for CAWSVRDEQFF. J is TRBJ2-1 and V is TRBV30; no reliable D call. Trimming shortened V by 0 bases and J by 8 bases, and 5 bases separated the two germline ends. The CDR3 loop spans 11 amino acids. Per germline, CDR1 GTSNPN and CDR2 SVGIG (reference sequence).

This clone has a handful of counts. CDR3 region: CASSPGGGQLIYEQYF. The CDR3 bases are TGTGCCAGCAGCCCTGGGGGGGGACAGCTAATCTACGAGCAGTACTTC. This chain links TRBV5-4 with TRBJ2-7; D may be TRBD1 or TRBD2 (7 bases each). V was trimmed by 4 bases and J by 3 bases, leaving 20 bases between them. CDR3 size: 16 residues. The germline gives CDR1 SGHNT, CDR2 YYREEE (reference sequence).

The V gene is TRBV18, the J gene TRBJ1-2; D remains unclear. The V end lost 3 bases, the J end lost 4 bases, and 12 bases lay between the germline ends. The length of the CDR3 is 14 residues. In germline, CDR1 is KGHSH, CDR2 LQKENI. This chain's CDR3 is CASSPGFVAYGYTF. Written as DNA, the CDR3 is TGTGCCAGCTCACCGGGTTTTGTGGCCTATGGCTACACCTTC. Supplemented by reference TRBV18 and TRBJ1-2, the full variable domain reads NAGVMQNPRHLVRRRGQEARLRCSPMKGHSHVYWYRQLPEEGLKFMVYLQKENIIDESGMPKERFSAEFPKEGPSILRIQQVVRGDSAAYFCASSPGFVAYGYTFGSGTRLTVV.

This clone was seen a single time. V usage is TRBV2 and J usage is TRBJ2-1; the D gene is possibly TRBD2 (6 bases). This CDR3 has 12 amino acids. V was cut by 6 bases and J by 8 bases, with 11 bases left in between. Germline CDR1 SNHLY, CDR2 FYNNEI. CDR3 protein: CASSGGRDEQFF. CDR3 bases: TGTGCCAGCAGCGGGGGAAGGGATGAGCAGTTCTTC. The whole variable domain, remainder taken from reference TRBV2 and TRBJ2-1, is EPEVTQTPSHQVTQMGQEVILRCVPISNHLYFYWYRQILGQKVEFLVSFYNNEISEKSEIFDDQFSVERPDGSNFTLKIRSTKLEDSAMYFCASSGGRDEQFFGPGTRLTVL.

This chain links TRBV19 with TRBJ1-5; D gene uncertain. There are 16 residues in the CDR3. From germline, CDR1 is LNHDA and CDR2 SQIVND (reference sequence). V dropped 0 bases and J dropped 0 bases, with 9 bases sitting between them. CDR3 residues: CASSIDQRYSNQPQHF. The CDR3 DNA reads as TGTGCCAGTAGTATAGATCAGAGGTATAGCAATCAGCCCCAGCATTTT.

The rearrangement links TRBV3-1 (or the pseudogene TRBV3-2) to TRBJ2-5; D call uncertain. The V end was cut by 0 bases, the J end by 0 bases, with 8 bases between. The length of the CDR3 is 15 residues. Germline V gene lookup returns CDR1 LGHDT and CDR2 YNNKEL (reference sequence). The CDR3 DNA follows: TGTGCCAGCAGCCAAGATCTCGGGTACCAAGAGACCCAGTACTTC. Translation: CASSQDLGYQETQYF.

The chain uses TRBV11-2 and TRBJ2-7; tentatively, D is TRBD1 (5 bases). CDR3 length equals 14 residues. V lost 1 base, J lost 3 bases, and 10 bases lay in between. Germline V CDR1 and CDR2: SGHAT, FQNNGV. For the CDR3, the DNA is TGTGCCAGCAGCTTAGGGGGCGGCTTCTACGAGCAGTACTTC. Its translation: CASSLGGGFYEQYF. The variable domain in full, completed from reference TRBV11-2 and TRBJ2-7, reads EAGVAQSPRYKIIEKRQSVAFWCNPISGHATLYWYQQILGQGPKLLIQFQNNGVVDDSQLPKDRFSAERLKGVDSTLKIQPAKLEDSAVYLCASSLGGGFYEQYFGPGTRLTVT.

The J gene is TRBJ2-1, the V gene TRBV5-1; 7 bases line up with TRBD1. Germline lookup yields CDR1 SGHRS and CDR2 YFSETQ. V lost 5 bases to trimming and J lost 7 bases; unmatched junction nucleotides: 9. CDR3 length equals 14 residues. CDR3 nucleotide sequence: TGCGCCAGCAGAACAGGGGTTTCGGGGAATGAGCAGTTCTTC. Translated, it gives CASRTGVSGNEQFF. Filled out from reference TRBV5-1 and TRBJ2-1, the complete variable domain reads KAGVTQTPRYLIKTRGQQVTLSCSPISGHRSVSWYQQTPGQGLQFLFEYFSETQRNKGNFPGRFSGRQFSNSRSEMNVSTLELGDSALYLCASRTGVSGNEQFFGPGTRLTVL.